The rows below give T cell receptor beta chains drawn from one sample of a study of cytomegalovirus exposure and HLA in healthy donors. Profiled with immunoSEQ multiplex PCR; TCRdb holds only in-frame clones, not every one. The sample includes around 150,000 clones, 61% of them seen just once. Sequencing input: PBMCs. The receptors stem from a male donor in good health and CMV-seronegative. The CDR3 runs from the conserved cysteine through the conserved F or W. A D gene is named only where the DNA matches it firmly. Size is stated for part of the rows, as once, few or many counts, or as a class when the clone is expanded.

TRBJ1-4 16 TRBD1 TRBV7-9 NA TGTGCCAGCAGCTGGACAGGGGAAGCAACTAATGAAAAACTGTTTTTT CASSWTGEATNEKLFF
TRBJ2-4 17 TRBD2 TRBV19 NA TGTGCCAGTAGTCGAACGGCGGTGGGCGGGGGGCAAAACATTCAGTACTTC CASSRTAVGGGQNIQYF
TRBJ2-5 16 TRBD2 TRBV6-5 NA TGTGCCAGCAGTTACTCGGGGGGGTGGGGGATGGAGACCCAGTACTTC CASSYSGGWGMETQYF
TRBJ2-7 15 TRBD2 TRBV5-4 NA TGTGCCAGCAGCCCGAGCGGGGGGGATCCTACGAAGCAGTACTTC CASSPSGGDPTKQYF
TRBJ2-3 15 TRBD1 TRBV30 few TGTGCCGGGAGCGCTCCGGGACAGGGGGGAGATACGCAGTATTTT CAGSAPGQGGDTQYF
TRBJ2-7 16 TRBD1 TRBV13 few TGTGCCAGCAGCTCCCCCTTGGGGACAGGGGAATACGAGCAGTACTTC CASSSPLGTGEYEQYF
TRBJ2-7 16 TRBD1 TRBV27 NA TGTGCCAGCACCTTTTTGGGACGACAGGGGTTCCACGAGCAGTACTTC CASTFLGRQGFHEQYF
TRBJ2-5 16 TRBD2 TRBV7-2 few TGTGCCAGCAGCTTAGTTAGCGGGTTCCCCCGAGGGACCCAGTACTTC CASSLVSGFPRGTQYF
TRBJ2-1 14 TRBD2 TRBV14 NA TGTGCCAGCAGGCTAAGCGGGGGGCTCTATGAGCAGTTCTTC CASRLSGGLYEQFF
TRBJ2-3 14 NA TRBV29-1 NA TGCAGCGGAAACCCTAGCAAGGATTTGGATACGCAGTATTTT CSGNPSKDLDTQYF
TRBJ1-1 12 NA TRBV9 NA TGTGCCAGCAGCCCTCGGTCCTCGGGAGCTTTCTTT CASSPRSSGAFF
TRBJ2-3 15 NA TRBV5-6 NA TGTGCCAGCAGCCGACTAGAGGTTGGCACAGATACGCAGTATTTT CASSRLEVGTDTQYF
TRBJ1-1 15 TRBD1 TRBV5-1 NA TGCGCCAGCAGCTCGAGACAGGGAAAAGACACTGAAGCTTTCTTT CASSSRQGKDTEAFF
TRBJ2-2 14 NA TRBV7-6 NA TGTGCCAGCAGCTCGGGACTCAACACCGGGGAGCTGTTTTTT CASSSGLNTGELFF
TRBJ1-1 15 TRBD1 TRBV9 NA TGTGCCAGCAGCGTAGGCCAGGGGGGGAACACTGAAGCTTTCTTT CASSVGQGGNTEAFF
TRBJ1-3 15 NA TRBV6-5 NA TGTGCCAGCAGTTACGGGACAAGGGCGGGAAACACCATATATTTT CASSYGTRAGNTIYF
TRBJ2-7 13 NA TRBV11-2 NA TGTGCCAGCAGCTTAAGGGACACCTACGAGCAGTACTTC CASSLRDTYEQYF
TRBJ1-2 11 NA TRBV20-1 NA TGCAGTGCTAGAGCACGGTATGGCTACACCTTC CSARARYGYTF
TRBJ1-2 15 TRBD1 TRBV5-1 NA TGCGCCAGCAGCTTACAGGGGGCGCAGGATAAGGGCTACCCCTTC CASSLQGAQDKGYPF
TRBJ2-1 19 TRBD2 TRBV5-1 once TGCGCCAGCAGCAGCCAACGGGCTAGCGGGGGCCCGAGTCCTCATGAGCAGTTCTTC CASSSQRASGGPSPHEQFF
TRBJ1-1 17 NA TRBV5-6 few TGTGCCAGCAGCTGGGTTCTACCGTTAGCGGGGAACACTGAAGCTTTCTTT CASSWVLPLAGNTEAFF
TRBJ1-1 15 TRBD1 TRBV19 NA TGTGCCAGTAGTATGGGAGGCAGGGGGACCGCCGAAACTTTCTTT CASSMGGRGTAETFF
TRBJ1-5 14 NA TRBV19 NA TGTGCCAGTAGTATCGTGACAGTCAATCAGCCCCAGCATTTT CASSIVTVNQPQHF
TRBJ1-1 14 TRBD1 TRBV6-5 few TGTGCCAGCAGCAACCCATTCGTACAGGGGCTAGCTTTCTTT CASSNPFVQGLAFF
TRBJ2-7 15 NA TRBV5-1 few TGCGCCAGCAGCTTGGCCCAGGGGAAAGGGTACGAGCAGTACTTC CASSLAQGKGYEQYF
TRBJ1-5 14 TRBD1 TRBV18 few TGTGCCAGCTCACTTACAGGGGACAATCAGCCCCAGCATTTT CASSLTGDNQPQHF
TRBJ2-5 14 TRBD2 TRBV6-5 NA TGTGCCAGCAGTTTAGCGGGGGCGGTAGAGACCCAGTACTTC CASSLAGAVETQYF
TRBJ2-5 14 TRBD1 TRBV14 NA TGTGCCAGCAGCCCCCGGACAGGCCAAGAGACCCAGTACTTC CASSPRTGQETQYF
TRBJ2-1 20 TRBD2 TRBV19 few TGTGCCAGTAGTATACGTGTGGGACTAGCGGGGGGTGTGACCTACAATGAGCAGTTCTTC CASSIRVGLAGGVTYNEQFF
TRBJ2-7 13 NA TRBV27 NA TGTGCCAGCAGTCCCTCCGAGGGATATGAGCAGTACTTC CASSPSEGYEQYF
TRBJ2-7 16 TRBD1 TRBV4-1 NA TGCGCCAGCAGCCGAGCCCAGGGGACAGGTTCCTACGAGCAGTACTTC CASSRAQGTGSYEQYF
TRBJ1-1 14 NA TRBV25-1 NA TGTGCCAGCAGTGACTATACCGAGAACACTGAAGCTTTCTTT CASSDYTENTEAFF
TRBJ2-5 16 NA TRBV5-6 few TGTGCCAGCAGCTTGGCTTTCGGGGTAGGGCAAGAGACCCAGTACTTC CASSLAFGVGQETQYF
TRBJ2-3 13 NA TRBV5-1 NA TGCGCCAGCAGGCCTTGGAGCGCAGATACGCAGTATTTT CASRPWSADTQYF